This T cell receptor (beta chain) originates from a study of T cell repertoires in cytomegalovirus infection. Across the study: Public TCR beta signatures marked donors with CMV infection and the matching HLA. Whole-study findings and limits: Dominating the ex vivo response were HLA-C-restricted CMV-specific TCR beta clonotypes. Of the TCR beta families, the public ones yielded a cumulative frequency that identified carriers of CMV plus the relevant HLA.

A single count supports this clonotype. The target antigen is unknown. TCRdb redid the calling of the reads with MiXCR, one entry per CDR3 protein. The sample holds about 320,000 distinct CDR3 sequences, more than 9% seen once. After removal of 2 bases from V and 0 bases from J, the junction contained 13 bases not matched to a gene. This CDR3 is built from 18 residues. The chain has TRBV12-3 or TRBV12-4 and TRBJ2-7; TRBD2 agrees at 7 bases. The sequencing input was PBMCs. The receptor was derived from a human donor in good health (CMV status not recorded). Some clones in this sample may be carry-over from other donors' samples. CDR3 loop: CASSLTTLKRGSSYEQYF. The CDR3 DNA sequence: TGTGCCAGCAGTTTAACGACCTTAAAGCGGGGATCCTCCTACGAGCAGTACTTC.